This T cell receptor beta chain appears in the sequencing data of a study of T cells after yellow fever vaccination. TCRdb processed the 5' RACE reads anew with MiXCR; each CDR3 protein has one entry. The top ten hold around 3.5% of the sample, which has nearly 300,000 distinct CDR3 sequences, less than 9.5% seen once. Turning to this clonotype: The antigen remains undetermined.

Study-wide results and caveats: It was a weaker secondary response, yet one that peaked faster, at day 5 versus 15. Contaminating bulk clonotypes could be abundant in FACS-sorted repertoires.

V was pared by 5 bases and J by 1 base, with 12 bases between. CDR1 DFQATT and CDR2 SNEGSKA come from the germline V gene (reference sequence). This CDR3 spans 13 amino acids. The specimen was CD4+ T cells sorted from PBMCs, collected 5 days after the yellow fever booster vaccination. This TCR was sampled from a man aged 18 to 30 who received the YFV17D yellow fever vaccine. The V and J genes are TRBV20-1 and TRBJ2-7; unclear D gene. CDR3 coding DNA: TGCAGTGCTGTGGCTAGGAGTTCCTACGAGCAGTACTTC. Amino acid sequence: CSAVARSSYEQYF.